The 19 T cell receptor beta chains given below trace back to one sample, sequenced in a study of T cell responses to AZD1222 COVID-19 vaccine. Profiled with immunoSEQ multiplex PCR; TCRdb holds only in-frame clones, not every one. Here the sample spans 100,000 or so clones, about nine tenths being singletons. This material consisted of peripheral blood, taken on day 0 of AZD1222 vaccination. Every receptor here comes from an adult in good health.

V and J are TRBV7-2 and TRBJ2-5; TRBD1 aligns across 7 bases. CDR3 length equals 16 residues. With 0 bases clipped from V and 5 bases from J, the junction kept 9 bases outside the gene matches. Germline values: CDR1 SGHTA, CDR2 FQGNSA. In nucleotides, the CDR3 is TGTGCCAGCAGCTTAGCGCTACAGGGGATTGGGGAGACCCAGTACTTC. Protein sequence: CASSLALQGIGETQYF.

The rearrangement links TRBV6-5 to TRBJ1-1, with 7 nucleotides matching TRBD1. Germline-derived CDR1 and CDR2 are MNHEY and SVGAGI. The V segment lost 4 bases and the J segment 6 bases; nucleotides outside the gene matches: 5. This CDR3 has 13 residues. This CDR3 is CASSLTGRPEAFF. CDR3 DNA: TGTGCCAGCAGTTTGACAGGGCGGCCTGAAGCTTTCTTT.

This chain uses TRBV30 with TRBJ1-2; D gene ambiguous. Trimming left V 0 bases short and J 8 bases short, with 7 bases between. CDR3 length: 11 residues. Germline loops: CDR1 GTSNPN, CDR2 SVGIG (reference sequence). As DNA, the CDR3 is TGTGCCTGGAGTGTACCCGAAGGCTACACCTTC. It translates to CAWSVPEGYTF.

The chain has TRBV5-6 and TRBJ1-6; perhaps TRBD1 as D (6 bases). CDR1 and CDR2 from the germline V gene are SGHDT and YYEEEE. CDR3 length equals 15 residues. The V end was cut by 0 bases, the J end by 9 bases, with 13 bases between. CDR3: CASSLALGGGSPLHF. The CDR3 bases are TGTGCCAGCAGCTTGGCCTTAGGGGGGGGTTCACCCCTCCACTTT.

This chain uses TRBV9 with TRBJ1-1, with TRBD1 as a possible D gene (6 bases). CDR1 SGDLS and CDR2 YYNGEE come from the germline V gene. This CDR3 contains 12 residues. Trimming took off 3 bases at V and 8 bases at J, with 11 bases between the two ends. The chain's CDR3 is CASSGWTEEAFF. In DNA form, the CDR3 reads TGTGCCAGCAGCGGATGGACAGAGGAAGCTTTCTTT.

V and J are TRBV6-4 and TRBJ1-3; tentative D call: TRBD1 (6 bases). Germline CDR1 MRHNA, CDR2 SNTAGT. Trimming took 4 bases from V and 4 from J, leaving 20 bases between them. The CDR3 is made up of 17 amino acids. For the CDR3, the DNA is TGTGCCAGCAGTGTACCAGGGGTTCAGACGGCGGGAAACACCATATATTTT. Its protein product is CASSVPGVQTAGNTIYF.

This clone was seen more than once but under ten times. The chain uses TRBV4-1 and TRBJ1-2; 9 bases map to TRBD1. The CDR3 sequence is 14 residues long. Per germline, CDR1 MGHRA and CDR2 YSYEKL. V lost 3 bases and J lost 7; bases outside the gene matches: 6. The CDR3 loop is CASSHLQGAGGYTF. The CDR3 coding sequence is TGCGCCAGCAGCCATCTACAGGGGGCGGGTGGCTACACCTTC.

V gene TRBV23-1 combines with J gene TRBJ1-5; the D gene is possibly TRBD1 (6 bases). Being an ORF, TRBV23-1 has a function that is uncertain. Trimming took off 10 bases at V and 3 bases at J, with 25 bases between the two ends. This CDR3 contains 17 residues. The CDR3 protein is CANLNYRDRVLNQPQHF. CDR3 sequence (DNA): TGCGCCAACCTTAACTACAGGGACCGGGTCCTCAATCAGCCCCAGCATTTT.

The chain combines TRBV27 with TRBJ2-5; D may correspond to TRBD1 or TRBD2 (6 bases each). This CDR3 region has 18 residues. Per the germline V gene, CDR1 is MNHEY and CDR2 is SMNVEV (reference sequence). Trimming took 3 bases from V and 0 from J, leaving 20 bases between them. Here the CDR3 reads CASSFKISGAKDQETQYF. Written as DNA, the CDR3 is TGTGCCAGCAGTTTTAAGATATCGGGGGCAAAGGACCAAGAGACCCAGTACTTC.

The CDR3 bases are TGCGCCAGCAGCCAAGTGGGGGGGACCTACGAGCAGTACTTC. It is translated as CASSQVGGTYEQYF. V is TRBV4-1 and J is TRBJ2-7, with 7 bases that match TRBD2. Germline V CDR1 and CDR2: MGHRA, YSYEKL. This CDR3 comprises 14 residues. The junction had 2 bases not matched to a gene; V was cut back by 1 base and J by 2 bases.

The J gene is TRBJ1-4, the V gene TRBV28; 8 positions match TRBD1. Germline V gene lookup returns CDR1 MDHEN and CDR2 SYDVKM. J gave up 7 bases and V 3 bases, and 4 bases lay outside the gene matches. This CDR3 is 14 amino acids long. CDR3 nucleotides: TGTGCCAGCAGTTTGAGGACAGGGTCTGAAAAACTGTTTTTT. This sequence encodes CASSLRTGSEKLFF.

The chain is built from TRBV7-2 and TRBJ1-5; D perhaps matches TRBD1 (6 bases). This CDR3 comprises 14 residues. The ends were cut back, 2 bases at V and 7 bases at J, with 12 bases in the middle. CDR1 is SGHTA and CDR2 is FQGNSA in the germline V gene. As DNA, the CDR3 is TGTGCCAGCAGCTTACGTCAGGGGTACCAGCCCCAGCATTTT. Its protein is CASSLRQGYQPQHF.

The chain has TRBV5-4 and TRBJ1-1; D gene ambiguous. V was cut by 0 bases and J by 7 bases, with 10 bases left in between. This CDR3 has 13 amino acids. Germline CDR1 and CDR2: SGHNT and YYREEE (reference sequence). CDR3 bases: TGTGCCAGCAGCTTGGACAGAACCAATGAAGCTTTCTTT. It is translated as CASSLDRTNEAFF.

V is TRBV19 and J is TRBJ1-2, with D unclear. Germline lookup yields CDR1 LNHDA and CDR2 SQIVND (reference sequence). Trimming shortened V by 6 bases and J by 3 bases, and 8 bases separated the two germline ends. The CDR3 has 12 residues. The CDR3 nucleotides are TGTGCCAGTAGATTCGACTACTATGGCTACACCTTC. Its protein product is CASRFDYYGYTF.

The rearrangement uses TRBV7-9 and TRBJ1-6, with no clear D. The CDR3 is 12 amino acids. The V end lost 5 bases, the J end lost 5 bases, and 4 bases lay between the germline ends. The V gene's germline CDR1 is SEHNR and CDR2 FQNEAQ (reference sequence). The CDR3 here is CASSLDNSPLHF. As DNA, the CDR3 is TGTGCCAGCAGCCTGGATAATTCACCCCTCCACTTT.

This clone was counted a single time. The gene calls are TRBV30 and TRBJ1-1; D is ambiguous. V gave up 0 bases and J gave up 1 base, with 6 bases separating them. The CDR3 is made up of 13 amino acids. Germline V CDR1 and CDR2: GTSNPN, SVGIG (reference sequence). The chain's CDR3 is CAWSVQRNTEAFF. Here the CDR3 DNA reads TGTGCCTGGAGTGTACAGAGGAACACTGAAGCTTTCTTT.

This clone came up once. The CDR3 sequence: CASSYRTGTGNYGYTF. DNA for the CDR3: TGTGCCAGCAGCTACCGAACCGGGACAGGGAACTATGGCTACACCTTC. The V and J genes are TRBV28 and TRBJ1-2; 9 positions match TRBD1. J lost 2 bases, V lost 6 bases, and 10 bases had no gene match. This CDR3 is 16 amino acids long. CDR1 and CDR2 (germline): MDHEN, SYDVKM.

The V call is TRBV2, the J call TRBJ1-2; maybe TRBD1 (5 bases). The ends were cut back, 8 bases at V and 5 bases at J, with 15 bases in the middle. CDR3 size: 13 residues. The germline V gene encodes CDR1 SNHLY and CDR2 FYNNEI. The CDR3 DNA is TGTGCCAGCGGAGGGACCACGACTTATGGCTACACCTTC. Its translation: CASGGTTTYGYTF.

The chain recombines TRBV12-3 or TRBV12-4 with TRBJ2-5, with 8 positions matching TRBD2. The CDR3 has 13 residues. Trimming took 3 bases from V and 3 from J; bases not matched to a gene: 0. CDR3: CASSLRGEETQYF. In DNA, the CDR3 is TGTGCCAGCAGTTTGCGGGGGGAAGAGACCCAGTACTTC.